This TCR beta chain was found in a study of T cell clones after liver transplantation. On the study more broadly: Third-party-reactive TCRbeta sequences from pre-transplant mixed lymphocyte reactions served as antigen-independent comparators. Three of the eight recipients were HCV-positive; the rest had non-autoimmune, non-viral transplant indications. Patients counted as tolerant after at least one year off all immunosuppression, enzymes not exceeding twice normal. Study-wide results and caveats: These preliminary findings come from unstandardized post-transplant sampling times.

Only in-frame clones appear in the TCRdb table, and some are missing; sequencing was by immunoSEQ multiplex PCR. The data hold around 20,000 clones, with 80% to 90% observed a single time. In regard to this clone: Its matching antigen is unknown.

V dropped 4 bases and J dropped 5 bases, with 17 bases sitting between them. Germline V CDR1 and CDR2: MDHEN, SYDVKM. The CDR3 contains 15 residues. The source material was CD8+ T cells from blood, sampled before liver transplant. The chain is built from TRBV28 and TRBJ1-2; TRBD1 is a possible D gene (5 bases). The receptor was isolated from a human donor who received a liver transplant. In DNA form, the CDR3 reads TGTGCCAGCAGTTCTCCGACAGTCCGACCTTATGGCTACACCTTC. It yields the protein CASSSPTVRPYGYTF.